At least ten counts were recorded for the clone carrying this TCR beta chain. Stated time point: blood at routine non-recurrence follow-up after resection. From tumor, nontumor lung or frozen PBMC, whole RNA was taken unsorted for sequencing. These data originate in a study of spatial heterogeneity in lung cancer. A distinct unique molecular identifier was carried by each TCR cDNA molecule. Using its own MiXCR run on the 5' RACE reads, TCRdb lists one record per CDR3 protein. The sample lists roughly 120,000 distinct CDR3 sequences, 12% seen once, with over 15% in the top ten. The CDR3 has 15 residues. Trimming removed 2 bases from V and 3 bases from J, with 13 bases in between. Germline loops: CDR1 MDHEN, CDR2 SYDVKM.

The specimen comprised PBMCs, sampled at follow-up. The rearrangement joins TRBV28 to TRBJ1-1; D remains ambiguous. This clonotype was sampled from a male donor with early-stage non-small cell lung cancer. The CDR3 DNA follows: TGTGCCAGCAGTTTAGTTCGACCCTGGGACACTGAAGCTTTCTTT. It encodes CASSLVRPWDTEAFF.